This T cell receptor (beta chain) was recovered during a study of blood T cell repertoires in COVID-19. Study-level information: The United States, Italy and Spain supplied acute and convalescent COVID-19 samples. Sample material is recorded as cDNA or gDNA derived from T cells, B-cell-depleted T cells, or PBMCs.

Original processing notes: The assay estimated nucleated cells by amplifying reference gene primers. Using immunoSEQ multiplex PCR, the repertoire was profiled, and TCRdb retains in-frame clones only, with some absent. Clonal size and the V and J genes are those of that table, whereas D and trimming came from the DNA. This sample has about 75,000 clones; roughly 87% occur once, and the top ten carry roughly 6.1%. The CDR3 consists of 15 residues. The V gene's germline CDR1 is SNHLY and CDR2 FYNNEI. Trimming cost V 3 bases and J 3 bases, with 14 bases left between them. This clone was seen a few times.

This receptor was obtained from a woman aged 50 to 65 with acute or convalescent COVID-19. The sequenced material came from peripheral blood. V usage is TRBV2 and J usage is TRBJ1-2; D is ambiguous. The CDR3 reads CASSDSRRSHYGYTF. The CDR3 region has the DNA TGTGCCAGCAGTGATAGTCGGAGATCCCACTATGGCTACACCTTC.